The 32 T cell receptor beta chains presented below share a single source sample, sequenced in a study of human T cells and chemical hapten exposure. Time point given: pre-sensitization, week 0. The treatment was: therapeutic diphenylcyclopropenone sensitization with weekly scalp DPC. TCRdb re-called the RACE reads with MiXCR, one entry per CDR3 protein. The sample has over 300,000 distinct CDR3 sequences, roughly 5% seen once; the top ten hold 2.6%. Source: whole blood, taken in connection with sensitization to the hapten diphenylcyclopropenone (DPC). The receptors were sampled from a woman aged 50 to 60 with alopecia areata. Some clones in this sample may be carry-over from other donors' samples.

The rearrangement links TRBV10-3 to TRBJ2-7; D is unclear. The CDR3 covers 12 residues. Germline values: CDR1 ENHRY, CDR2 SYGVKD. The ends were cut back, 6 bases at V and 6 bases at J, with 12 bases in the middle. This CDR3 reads CAISLGTSEQYF. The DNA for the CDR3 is TGTGCCATCAGCCTAGGAACCTCCGAGCAGTACTTC.

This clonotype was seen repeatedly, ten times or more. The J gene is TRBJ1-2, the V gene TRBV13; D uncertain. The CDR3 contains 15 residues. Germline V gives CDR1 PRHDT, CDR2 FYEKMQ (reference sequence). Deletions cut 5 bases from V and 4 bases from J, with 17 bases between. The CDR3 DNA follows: TGTGCCAGCAGCCCCTCGAATGGGGAGATCTATGGCTACACCTTC. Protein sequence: CASSPSNGEIYGYTF. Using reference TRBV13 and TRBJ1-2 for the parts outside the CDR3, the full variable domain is AAGVIQSPRHLIKEKRETATLKCYPIPRHDTVYWYQQGPGQDPQFLISFYEKMQSDKGSIPDRFSAQQFSDYHSELNMSSLELGDSALYFCASSPSNGEIYGYTFGSGTRLTVV.

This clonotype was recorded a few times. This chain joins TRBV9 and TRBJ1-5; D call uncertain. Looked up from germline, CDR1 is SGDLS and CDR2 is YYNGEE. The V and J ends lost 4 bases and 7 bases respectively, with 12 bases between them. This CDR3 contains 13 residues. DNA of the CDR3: TGTGCCAGCAGCAGAGGGCAGGACCAGCCCCAGCATTTT. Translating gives CASSRGQDQPQHF.

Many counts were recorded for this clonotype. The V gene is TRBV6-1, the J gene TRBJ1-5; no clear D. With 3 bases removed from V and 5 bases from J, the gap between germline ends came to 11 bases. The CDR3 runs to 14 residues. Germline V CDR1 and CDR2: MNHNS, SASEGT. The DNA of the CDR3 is TGTGCCAGCAGTGATTGGAACGGTTATCAGCCCCAGCATTTT. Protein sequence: CASSDWNGYQPQHF.

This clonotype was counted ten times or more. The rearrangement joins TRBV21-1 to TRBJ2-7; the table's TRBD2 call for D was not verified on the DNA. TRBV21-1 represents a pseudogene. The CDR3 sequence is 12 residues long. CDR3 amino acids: CASSKDRPSPYF. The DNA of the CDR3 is TGTGCCAGCAGCAAAGATCGACCTAGCCCGTACTTC.

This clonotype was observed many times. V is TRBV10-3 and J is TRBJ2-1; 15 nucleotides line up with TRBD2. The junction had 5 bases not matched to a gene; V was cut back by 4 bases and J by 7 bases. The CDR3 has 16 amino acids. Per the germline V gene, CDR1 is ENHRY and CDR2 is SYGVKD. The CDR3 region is CAISGLGTSGRNEQFF. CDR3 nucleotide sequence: TGTGCCATCAGTGGGCTGGGGACTAGCGGGAGGAATGAGCAGTTCTTC.

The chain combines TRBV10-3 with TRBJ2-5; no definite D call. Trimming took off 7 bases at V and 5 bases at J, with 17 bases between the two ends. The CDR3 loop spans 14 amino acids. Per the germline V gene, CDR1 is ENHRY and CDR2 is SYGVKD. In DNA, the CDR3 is TGTGCCATCAAAAGGGCCGACGAGGTGGAGACCCAGTACTTC. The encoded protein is CAIKRADEVETQYF.

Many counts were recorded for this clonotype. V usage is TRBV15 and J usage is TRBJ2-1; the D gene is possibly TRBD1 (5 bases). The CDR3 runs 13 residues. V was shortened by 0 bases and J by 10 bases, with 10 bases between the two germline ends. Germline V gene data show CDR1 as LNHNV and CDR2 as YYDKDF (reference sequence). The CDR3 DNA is TGTGCCACCAGCAGAGATGGGGCGTGGGAGCAGTTCTTC. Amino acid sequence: CATSRDGAWEQFF.

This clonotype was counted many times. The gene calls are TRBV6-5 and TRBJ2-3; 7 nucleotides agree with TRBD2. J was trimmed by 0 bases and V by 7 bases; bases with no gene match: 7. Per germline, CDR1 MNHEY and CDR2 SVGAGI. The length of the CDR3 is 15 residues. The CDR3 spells CASKKLAVSTDTQYF. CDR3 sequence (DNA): TGTGCCAGCAAAAAGCTAGCGGTTAGCACAGATACGCAGTATTTT.

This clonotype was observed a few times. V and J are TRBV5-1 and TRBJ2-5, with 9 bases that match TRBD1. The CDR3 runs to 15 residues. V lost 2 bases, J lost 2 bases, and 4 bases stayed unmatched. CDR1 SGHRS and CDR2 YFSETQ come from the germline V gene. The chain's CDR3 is CASSLNRGHQETQYF. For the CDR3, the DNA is TGCGCCAGCAGCTTAAACAGGGGGCATCAAGAGACCCAGTACTTC.

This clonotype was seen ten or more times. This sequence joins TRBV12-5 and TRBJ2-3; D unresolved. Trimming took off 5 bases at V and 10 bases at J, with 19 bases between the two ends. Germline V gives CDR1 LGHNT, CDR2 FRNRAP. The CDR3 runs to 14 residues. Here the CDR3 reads CASGIGVKGQPQYF. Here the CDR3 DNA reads TGTGCTAGTGGTATCGGTGTGAAGGGCCAACCGCAGTATTTT.

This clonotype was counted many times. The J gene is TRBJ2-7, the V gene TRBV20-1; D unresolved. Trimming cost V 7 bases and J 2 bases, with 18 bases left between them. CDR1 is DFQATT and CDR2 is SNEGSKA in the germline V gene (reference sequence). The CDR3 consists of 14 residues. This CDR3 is CSVRSDGRPYEQYF. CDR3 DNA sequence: TGCAGTGTTCGGTCGGACGGTCGACCCTACGAGCAGTACTTC.

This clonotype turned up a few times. CDR3 amino acids: CSARGETGNTIYF. In DNA, the CDR3 is TGCAGTGCTAGAGGGGAGACGGGAAACACCATATATTTT. This chain links TRBV20-1 with TRBJ1-3; D unclear. Germline V gives CDR1 DFQATT, CDR2 SNEGSKA (reference sequence). The V and J ends lost 1 base and 4 bases respectively, with 8 bases between them. This CDR3 has 13 amino acids.

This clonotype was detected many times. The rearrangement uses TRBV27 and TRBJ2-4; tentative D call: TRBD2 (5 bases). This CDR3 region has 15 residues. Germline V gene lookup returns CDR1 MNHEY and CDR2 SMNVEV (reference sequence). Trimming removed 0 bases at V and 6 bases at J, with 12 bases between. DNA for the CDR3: TGTGCCAGCAGTTTATCGCCTAGCTTTTTAAACATTCAGTACTTC. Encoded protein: CASSLSPSFLNIQYF.

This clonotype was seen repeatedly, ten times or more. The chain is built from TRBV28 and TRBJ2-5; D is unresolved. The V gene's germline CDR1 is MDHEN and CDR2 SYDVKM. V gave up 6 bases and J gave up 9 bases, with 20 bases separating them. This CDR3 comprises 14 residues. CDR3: CASSPRIGTSAQYF. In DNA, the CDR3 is TGTGCCAGCAGCCCAAGGATAGGCACCAGTGCCCAGTACTTC.

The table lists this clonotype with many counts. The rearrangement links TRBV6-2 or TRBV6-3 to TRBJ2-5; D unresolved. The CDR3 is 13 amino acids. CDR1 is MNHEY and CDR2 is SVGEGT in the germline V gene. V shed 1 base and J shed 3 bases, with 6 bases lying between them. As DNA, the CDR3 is TGTGCCAGCAGTTACTACCGGGAAGAGACCCAGTACTTC. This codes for CASSYYREETQYF.

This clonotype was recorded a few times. The CDR3 loop reads CSAPGDQETQYF. The DNA for the CDR3 is TGCAGCGCCCCGGGGGATCAAGAGACCCAGTACTTC. This chain uses TRBV29-1 with TRBJ2-5, with D possibly being TRBD2 (6 bases). V was cut by 7 bases and J by 2 bases, with 11 bases left in between. From germline, CDR1 is SQVTM and CDR2 ANQGSEA. The CDR3 runs to 12 residues.

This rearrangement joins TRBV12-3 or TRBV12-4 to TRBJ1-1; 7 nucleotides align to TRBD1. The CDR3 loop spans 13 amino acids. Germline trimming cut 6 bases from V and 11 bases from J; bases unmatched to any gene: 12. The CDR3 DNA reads TGTGCCAGCAGCCCTATGACAGGGACGGATGCTTTCTTT. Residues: CASSPMTGTDAFF.

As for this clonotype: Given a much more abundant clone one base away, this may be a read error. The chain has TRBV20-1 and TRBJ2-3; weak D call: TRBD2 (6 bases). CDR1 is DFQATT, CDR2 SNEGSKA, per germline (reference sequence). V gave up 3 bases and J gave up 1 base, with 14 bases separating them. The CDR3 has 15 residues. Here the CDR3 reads CSASQLGTGTDTQYF. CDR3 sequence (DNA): TGCAGTGCTAGCCAGCTGGGGACTGGCACAGATACGCAGTATTTT.

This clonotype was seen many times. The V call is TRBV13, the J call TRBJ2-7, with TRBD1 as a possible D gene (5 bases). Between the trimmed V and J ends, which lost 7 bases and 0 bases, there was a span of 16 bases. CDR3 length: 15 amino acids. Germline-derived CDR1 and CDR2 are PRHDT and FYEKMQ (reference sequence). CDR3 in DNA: TGTGCCAGCACCGAGCAGTTGGGGCCCTCCTACGAGCAGTACTTC. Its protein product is CASTEQLGPSYEQYF. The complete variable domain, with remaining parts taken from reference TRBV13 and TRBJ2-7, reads AAGVIQSPRHLIKEKRETATLKCYPIPRHDTVYWYQQGPGQDPQFLISFYEKMQSDKGSIPDRFSAQQFSDYHSELNMSSLELGDSALYFCASTEQLGPSYEQYFGPGTRLTVT.

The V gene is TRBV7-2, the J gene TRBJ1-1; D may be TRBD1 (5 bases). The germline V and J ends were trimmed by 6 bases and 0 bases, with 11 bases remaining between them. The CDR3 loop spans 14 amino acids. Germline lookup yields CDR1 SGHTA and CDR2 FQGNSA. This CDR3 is CASSWGPLNTEAFF. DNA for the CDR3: TGTGCCAGCAGTTGGGGACCGTTGAACACTGAAGCTTTCTTT.

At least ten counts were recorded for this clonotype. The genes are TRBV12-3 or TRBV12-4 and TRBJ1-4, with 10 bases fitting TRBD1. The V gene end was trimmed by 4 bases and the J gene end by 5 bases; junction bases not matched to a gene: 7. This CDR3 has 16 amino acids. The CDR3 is CASSSGQGVGNEKLFF. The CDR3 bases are TGTGCCAGCAGTTCCGGACAGGGGGTAGGGAATGAAAAACTGTTTTTT.

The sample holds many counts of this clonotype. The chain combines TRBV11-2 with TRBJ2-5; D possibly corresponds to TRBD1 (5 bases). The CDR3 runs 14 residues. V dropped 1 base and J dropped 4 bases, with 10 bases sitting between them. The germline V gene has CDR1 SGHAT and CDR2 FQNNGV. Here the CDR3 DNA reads TGTGCCAGCAGCTTAGGGGGCGCTTCAGAGACCCAGTACTTC. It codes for CASSLGGASETQYF. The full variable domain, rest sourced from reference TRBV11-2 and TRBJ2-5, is EAGVAQSPRYKIIEKRQSVAFWCNPISGHATLYWYQQILGQGPKLLIQFQNNGVVDDSQLPKDRFSAERLKGVDSTLKIQPAKLEDSAVYLCASSLGGASETQYFGPGTRLLVL.

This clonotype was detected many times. For the CDR3, the DNA is TGTGCCAGCAGTGTGGGTTCCTCACTGGGAGAGCAGTTCTTC. This sequence encodes CASSVGSSLGEQFF. The V and J genes are TRBV2 and TRBJ2-1; D is undetermined. This CDR3 has 14 amino acids. V was clipped by 4 bases and J by 10 bases, with 17 bases between them. Germline-derived CDR1 and CDR2 are SNHLY and FYNNEI.

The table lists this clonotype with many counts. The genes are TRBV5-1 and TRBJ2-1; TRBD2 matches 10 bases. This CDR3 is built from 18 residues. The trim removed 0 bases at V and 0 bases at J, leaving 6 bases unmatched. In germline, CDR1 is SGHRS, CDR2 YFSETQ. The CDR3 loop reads CASSLASGGAGSYNEQFF. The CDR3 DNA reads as TGCGCCAGCAGCTTGGCCAGCGGGGGGGCAGGCTCCTACAATGAGCAGTTCTTC.

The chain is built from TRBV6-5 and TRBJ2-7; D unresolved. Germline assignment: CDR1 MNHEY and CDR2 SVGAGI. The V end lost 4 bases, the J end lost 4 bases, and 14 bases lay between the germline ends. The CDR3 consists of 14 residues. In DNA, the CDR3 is TGTGCCAGCAGTTTCCCCGGACGGCCTTACGAGCAGTACTTC. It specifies CASSFPGRPYEQYF.

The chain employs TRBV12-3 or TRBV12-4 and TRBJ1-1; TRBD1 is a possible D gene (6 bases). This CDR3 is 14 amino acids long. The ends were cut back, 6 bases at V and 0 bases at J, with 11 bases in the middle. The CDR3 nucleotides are TGTGCCAGCAGGTCCGGGACACTGAACACTGAAGCTTTCTTT. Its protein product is CASRSGTLNTEAFF.

The CDR3 sequence is CASSSTPNYEQYF. The CDR3 bases are TGTGCCAGCAGCAGTACGCCCAACTACGAGCAGTACTTC. This chain connects TRBV11-2 to TRBJ2-7, with no clear D. Germline values: CDR1 SGHAT, CDR2 FQNNGV. Trimming cost V 5 bases and J 3 bases, with 11 bases left between them. CDR3 size: 13 residues.

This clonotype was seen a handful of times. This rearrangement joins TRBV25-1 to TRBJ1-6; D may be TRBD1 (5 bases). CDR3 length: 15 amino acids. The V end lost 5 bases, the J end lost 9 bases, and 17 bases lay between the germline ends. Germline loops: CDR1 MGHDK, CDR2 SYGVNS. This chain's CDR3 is CASSTSGTRGSPLHF. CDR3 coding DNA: TGTGCCAGCAGTACATCCGGGACGAGAGGTTCACCCCTCCACTTT. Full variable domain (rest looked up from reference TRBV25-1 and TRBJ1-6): EADIYQTPRYLVIGTGKKITLECSQTMGHDKMYWYQQDPGMELHLIHYSYGVNSTEKGDLSSESTVSRIRTEHFPLTLESARPSHTSQYLCASSTSGTRGSPLHFGNGTRLTVT.

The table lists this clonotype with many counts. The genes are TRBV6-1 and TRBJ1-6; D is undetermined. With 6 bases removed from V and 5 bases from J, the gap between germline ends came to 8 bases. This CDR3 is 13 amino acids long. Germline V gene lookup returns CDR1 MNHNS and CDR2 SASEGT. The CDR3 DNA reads TGTGCCAGCAGGGAGACGGATAATTCACCCCTCCACTTT. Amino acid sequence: CASRETDNSPLHF.

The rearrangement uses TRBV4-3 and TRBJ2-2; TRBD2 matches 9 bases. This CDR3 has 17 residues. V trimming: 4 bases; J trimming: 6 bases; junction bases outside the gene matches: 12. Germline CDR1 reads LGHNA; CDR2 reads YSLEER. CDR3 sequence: CASSPRGSGSRAGELFF. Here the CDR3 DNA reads TGCGCCAGCAGCCCCCGCGGTAGCGGGAGTCGGGCCGGGGAGCTGTTTTTT.

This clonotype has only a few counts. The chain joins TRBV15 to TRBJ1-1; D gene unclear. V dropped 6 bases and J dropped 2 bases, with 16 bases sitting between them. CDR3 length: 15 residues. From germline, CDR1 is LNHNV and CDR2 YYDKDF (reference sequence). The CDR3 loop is CATRLYNRGNTEAFF. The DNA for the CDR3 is TGTGCCACCAGACTATACAATCGGGGTAACACTGAAGCTTTCTTT.